This TCR beta chain was sequenced for a study of shared clonotypes between healthy human individuals (dated by TCRdb to between 2020 and 2021). General notes on the study: A few men and a couple of women, aged 18 to 49 years, made up the cohort. Different laboratories and diverse techniques were used to prepare libraries and sequence TCR repertoires, to increase sequencing depth and limit assay-specific biases. For each donor, CD4 naive and CD4 memory were each given three plates, CD8 naive was given two plates, and CD8 memory was given one plate. Between about 0.9 and 8.9 billion PBMCs per donor were obtained by leukapheresis. The study deeply sequenced blood TCR repertoires of five healthy adults to estimate repertoire size and the extent of clonotype sharing between individuals.

The donors were healthy, HIV-negative adults with no recently reported acute infections or vaccinations. Every donor was a Caucasian adult living in Nashville, Tennessee, USA. Magnetic negative selection was used to enrich CD4+ T cells, after which naive cells were positively selected on CD45RA and the negative fraction became the memory subset. Blood was collected by leukapheresis, and PBMCs were isolated by Ficoll-Histopaque density gradient centrifugation and then cryopreserved in liquid nitrogen vapor phase. Analytical flow cytometry was used to check the purity and quantity of every magnetically sorted T cell population. Each sorted fraction had its genomic DNA isolated and then quantified by UV absorbance on a Nanodrop 2000c. Using the deep immunoSEQ assay, TCR CDR3 regions were amplified from genomic DNA by multiplex PCR. For each cell subset, the extracted genomic DNA was distributed evenly across all wells of several immunoSEQ 96-well plates, and each plate served as one replicate. Each replicate PCR for sorted subsets received about 0.2 ug genomic DNA, equal to roughly 30,000 T cell genomes. Purified libraries were measured with a Qubit 3.0 fluorometer, size-checked on a Bioanalyzer 2100, and measured again with the KAPA Library Quantification kit. A separate single-read 150-cycle Illumina NextSeq 550 flow cell was used to sequence each immunoSEQ 96-well plate. In the paper's pipeline: Because the immunoSEQ output included only junctional sequences and no quality scores, the filtering could not be the same as the filtering used for full-length reads. To assign V/J genes and CDR3, sequences were annotated against IMGT germline references using PyIR, a Python wrapper for IgBLAST v1.9. Reads were filtered out if the reads had weak V/J assignments (E-value above 1e-6), no CDR3, stop codons, out-of-frame junctions, or ambiguous translated residues. A V3J clonotype was defined by an identical inferred V gene, J gene, and CDR3 amino acid sequence. Percentage overlap between repertoires was computed as shared unique clonotypes divided by the size of the smaller repertoire. Three approaches were used to assess repertoire richness: RTK rarefaction, the Chao1 estimator, and Recon v2.1 estimates of unobserved clonotypes. OLGA was used to compute generation probabilities for all TCRbeta clonotypes that the gDNA method yielded from a handful of donors. TCRdb's version of the immuneACCESS table is confined to in-frame rearrangements and falls short of the full clone set. An unresolved V gene accounts for under half of the shortfall where checked; the remainder is of unknown origin. V and J calls and clone size come straight from that table; D and trimming were deduced from the DNA. This sample is represented by 2.3 million or so clones; approximately 93% of them were singletons. The ten largest clones represent 0.39% of the sample.

General study outcomes and caveats: Naive subsets generally had larger estimated clonotype richness than memory subsets. Pairwise subsampling indicated that sequencing depth was expected to affect the degree of clonotype sharing among donors. Because the study included only a small number of donors, the genetic and exposure-history diversity represented was limited. About 5% of naive CD4, around 3.6% of naive CD8, approximately 2% of memory CD4, and less than 0.45% of memory CD8 clonotypes were shared across several donors. Sampling was restricted to blood, and TCR repertoires in tissues likely differ from the TCR repertoires found in blood. Incomplete sequencing was indicated by rarefaction of sorted-subset datasets, despite the large sequencing depth. Clonotypes shared by all four sorted-subset donors showed higher generation probabilities than non-shared clonotypes.

On this clone: Which antigen it targets is not known. Base quality data are lacking; no much larger clone is found one base away.

The specimen was naive CD4+ T cells from PBMCs. The intended sense of this specimen's cell subset or site label: CD45RA+ positively selected. The source of this sequence is a man younger than 30 in good health. Some clones in this sample may be carry-over from other donors' samples.

The CDR3 has the sequence CASSLAVGYPYEKLFF. DNA sequence: TGTGCCAGCAGCTTAGCGGTTGGGTACCCGTATGAAAAACTGTTTTTT. This sequence uses TRBV11-2 and TRBJ1-4; the D gene remains uncertain. CDR1 SGHAT and CDR2 FQNNGV were looked up in the germline V gene. The CDR3 starts with the cysteine, ends with the phenylalanine, and has 16 residues. The kept DNA is CDR3 alone, 48 bases in frame from the first base. V loses 1 base of germline sequence and J loses 6 bases, and the interval between the two ends is 15 bases.